This section outlines one T cell receptor (beta chain) sequence together with its context. This specimen belongs to a study of blood T cells in healthy people across ages. A second roughly 6 to 12 cycle PCR used barcoded and J-beta primers. Any given sample supplied a minimum of 2.5 million CDR3-containing paired-end reads. In TCRdb, the 5' RACE reads were re-called with MiXCR into one record per CDR3 protein. The data show about 720,000 distinct CDR3 sequences, around a fifth seen once. Trimming left V 0 bases short and J 0 bases short, with 10 bases between. Looked up from germline, CDR1 is SGHRS and CDR2 is YFSETQ. This CDR3 is built from 15 residues.

The sample comprised blood. The origin of this receptor is a man between 65 and 79 years old in good health. The J gene is TRBJ2-7, the V gene TRBV5-1, with no clear D. CDR3 in amino acids: CASSLAMTTSYEQYF. Here the CDR3 DNA reads TGCGCCAGCAGCTTGGCCATGACGACCTCCTACGAGCAGTACTTC.